The source of this TCR beta chain is a study of blood T cell repertoires in COVID-19. Sequencing was performed with immunoSEQ multiplex PCR; in TCRdb, only in-frame clones are kept and a portion is missing. Among roughly 18,000 clones listed, 82% were seen once. Germline CDR1 reads DFQATT; CDR2 reads SNEGSKA (reference sequence). V was clipped by 3 bases and J by 5 bases; unmatched bases: 7. The CDR3 has 13 residues. The V and J genes are TRBV20-1 and TRBJ2-7; 7 positions agree with TRBD2. The sample was peripheral blood. The receptor comes from a human donor in a cohort sampled during active COVID-19. The CDR3 here is CSASGREPHEQYF. For the CDR3, the DNA is TGCAGTGCTAGTGGGCGGGAGCCACACGAGCAGTACTTC.